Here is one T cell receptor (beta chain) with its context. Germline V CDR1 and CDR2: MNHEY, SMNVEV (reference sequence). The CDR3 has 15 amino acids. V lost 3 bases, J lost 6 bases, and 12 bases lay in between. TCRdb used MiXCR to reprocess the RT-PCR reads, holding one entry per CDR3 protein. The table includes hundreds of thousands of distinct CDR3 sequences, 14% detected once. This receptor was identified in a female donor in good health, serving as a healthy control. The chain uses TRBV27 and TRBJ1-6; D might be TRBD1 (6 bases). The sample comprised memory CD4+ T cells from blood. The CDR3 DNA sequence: TGTGCCAGCAGTTTGGCCCGGGGGGCTAATTCACCCCTCCACTTT. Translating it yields CASSLARGANSPLHF.